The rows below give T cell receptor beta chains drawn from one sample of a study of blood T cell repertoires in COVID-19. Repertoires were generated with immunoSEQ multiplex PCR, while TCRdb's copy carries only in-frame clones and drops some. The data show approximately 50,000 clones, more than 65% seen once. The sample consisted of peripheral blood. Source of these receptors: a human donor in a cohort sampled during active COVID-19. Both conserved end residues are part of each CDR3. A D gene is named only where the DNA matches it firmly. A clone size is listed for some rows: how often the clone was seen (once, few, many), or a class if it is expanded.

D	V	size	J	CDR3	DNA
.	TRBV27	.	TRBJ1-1	CASSPMSNTEAFF	TGTGCCAGCAGTCCTATGTCGAACACTGAAGCTTTCTTT
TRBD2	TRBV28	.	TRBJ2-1	CASSPLTSASSYNEQFF	TGTGCCAGCAGTCCTCTCACTAGCGCAAGCTCCTACAATGAGCAGTTCTTC
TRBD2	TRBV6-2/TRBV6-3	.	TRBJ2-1	CASSYQASGNNEQFF	TGTGCCAGCAGTTACCAGGCTAGCGGGAACAATGAGCAGTTCTTC
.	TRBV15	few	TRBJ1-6	CATSADFITPLHF	TGTGCCACCAGCGCGGACTTTATTACACCCCTCCACTTT
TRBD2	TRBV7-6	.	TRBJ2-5	CASSSPGLAGRLGAQYF	TGTGCCAGCAGTTCACCCGGACTAGCGGGTCGGCTCGGGGCCCAGTACTTC
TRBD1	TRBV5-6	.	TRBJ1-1	CASRGTVSPNTEAFF	TGTGCCAGCAGGGGGACAGTCTCTCCGAACACTGAAGCTTTCTTT
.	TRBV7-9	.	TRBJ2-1	CASSWAGGNEQFF	TGTGCCAGCAGCTGGGCAGGGGGGAATGAGCAGTTCTTC
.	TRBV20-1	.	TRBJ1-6	CSASVGSSYNSPLHF	TGCAGTGCTAGTGTGGGGAGCTCCTATAATTCACCCCTCCACTTT
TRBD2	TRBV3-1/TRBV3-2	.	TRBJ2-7	CASSLRTSGRTYEQYF	TGTGCCAGCAGCCTCAGGACTAGCGGGAGGACCTACGAGCAGTACTTC
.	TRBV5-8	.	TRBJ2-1	CASSRMGSSYNEQFF	TGTGCCAGCAGCCGAATGGGGAGCTCCTACAATGAGCAGTTCTTC
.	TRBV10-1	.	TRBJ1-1	CASSQGTEAFF	TGCGCCAGCAGTCAGGGCACTGAAGCTTTCTTT
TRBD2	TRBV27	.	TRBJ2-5	CASRGLAGGVWETQYF	TGTGCCAGCAGGGGACTAGCGGGAGGAGTTTGGGAGACCCAGTACTTC
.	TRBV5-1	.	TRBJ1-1	CASSPVAGDGLNTEAFF	TGCGCCAGCAGCCCCGTGGCAGGGGACGGTTTGAACACTGAAGCTTTCTTT
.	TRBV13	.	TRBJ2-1	CASSLVSGNEQFF	TGTGCCAGCAGCTTAGTTTCCGGTAATGAGCAGTTCTTC
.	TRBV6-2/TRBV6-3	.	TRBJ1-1	CASSLLRVNTEAFF	TGTGCCAGCAGTCTGCTCCGAGTGAACACTGAAGCTTTCTTT
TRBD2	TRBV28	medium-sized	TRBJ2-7	CASSREGNEQYF	TGTGCCAGCAGCAGGGAGGGTAACGAGCAGTACTTC
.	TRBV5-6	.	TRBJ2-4	CASSTRGQNIQYF	TGTGCCAGCAGCACAAGAGGACAGAACATTCAGTACTTC